This entry concerns a single T cell receptor (beta chain). Its antigen remains unknown. The study ran its PCR with 60 Vbeta and 13 Jbeta primers. Profiled with immunoSEQ multiplex PCR; TCRdb holds only in-frame clones, not every one. This table has 150,000 to 200,000 clones, approximately 81% appearing once. The data belong to a study of cytomegalovirus exposure and HLA in healthy donors. Points from the study as a whole: One variant, a missense change in DCLRE1C, was linked in a later analysis to TCR beta V- and J-gene trimming. Previously analyzed data showed that most TCR beta V segments were productive at a frequency of about 90% or about 30%. As a later analysis showed, several of the most significant clusters appeared to be linked to common viral pathogens.

This clonotype originated in a man younger than 30 in good health and CMV-seronegative. The sample taken for sequencing was PBMCs.

The DNA of the CDR3 is TGTGCCTGGAGTCGAGACAATGAGCAGTTCTTC. It yields the protein CAWSRDNEQFF. The V and J genes are TRBV30 and TRBJ2-1, with D unresolved. CDR1 and CDR2 from the germline V gene are GTSNPN and SVGIG (reference sequence). V dropped 2 bases and J dropped 5 bases, with 4 bases sitting between them. This CDR3 has 11 residues.